These 25 T cell receptor beta chains originate from one sample sequenced in a study of memory CD4+ T cells and cytomegalovirus serostatus. Single viable CD3+CD4+CD8-CD45RO+ cells were sorted as the memory CD4+ T cells. This table comes from immunoSEQ multiplex PCR, and its TCRdb copy is limited to in-frame clones, with some not included. This repertoire shows approximately 61,000 clones, roughly 80% found once; its top ten account for almost 0.55%. Sequencing was done on a sample of memory CD4+ T cells from blood. These receptors came from an adult in good health and CMV-seronegative. Some clones in this sample may be carry-over from other donors' samples.

The chain couples TRBV28 to TRBJ2-3; TRBD2 matches at 7 bases. From germline, CDR1 is MDHEN and CDR2 SYDVKM. CDR3 length: 17 residues. V was clipped by 2 bases and J by 3 bases; unmatched bases: 11. DNA of the CDR3: TGTGCCAGCAGTTTAAAGATCGGGGGAGGGCCGACAGATACGCAGTATTTT. Encoded protein: CASSLKIGGGPTDTQYF. The variable domain in full, completed from reference TRBV28 and TRBJ2-3, reads DVKVTQSSRYLVKRTGEKVFLECVQDMDHENMFWYRQDPGLGLRLIYFSYDVKMKEKGDIPEGYSVSREKKERFSLILESASTNQTSMYLCASSLKIGGGPTDTQYFGPGTRLTVL.

V gene TRBV5-5 combines with J gene TRBJ1-1; 11 bases fit TRBD1. CDR3 size: 17 residues. Germline V gene lookup returns CDR1 SGHKS and CDR2 YYEKEE (reference sequence). J lost 4 bases, V lost 4 bases, and 12 bases had no gene match. The CDR3 DNA sequence: TGTGCCAGCAGCCCGAGGACAGGGGGCGTCTTTACCACTGAAGCTTTCTTT. Amino acid sequence: CASSPRTGGVFTTEAFF.

This clone has more than one count but fewer than ten. Sequence at one end of the junction differs from germline and may be a read error. This chain joins TRBV5-1 and TRBJ1-3; D may be TRBD1 (5 bases). The germline V gene encodes CDR1 SGHRS and CDR2 YFSETQ. This CDR3 spans 13 amino acids. DNA of the CDR3: TGCGCCAGCAGCCTTTCCCCTTCGACAGTTGGAGATTTT. It is translated as CASSLSPSTVGDF.

The chain joins TRBV7-8 to TRBJ1-5; 9 bases are shared with TRBD1. V shed 5 bases and J 4 bases; nucleotides not matched to a gene: 6. CDR1 is SGHVS, CDR2 FQNEAQ, per germline. CDR3 length: 15 amino acids. Written as DNA, the CDR3 is TGTGCCAGCAGCCCAGAGGGACAGGGTAATCAGCCCCAGCATTTT. Protein product: CASSPEGQGNQPQHF. Using reference TRBV7-8 and TRBJ1-5 for the parts outside the CDR3, the full variable domain is GAGVSQSPRYKVAKRGQDVALRCDPISGHVSLFWYQQALGQGPEFLTYFQNEAQLDKSGLPSDRFFAERPEGSVSTLKIQRTQQEDSAVYLCASSPEGQGNQPQHFGDGTRLSIL.

This chain connects TRBV18 to TRBJ2-1; 7 bases are a match to TRBD1. J gave up 0 bases and V 2 bases, and 7 bases lay outside the gene matches. The CDR3 covers 17 residues. Germline V CDR1 and CDR2: KGHSH, LQKENI. The DNA for the CDR3 is TGTGCCAGCTCACCATATTCAGGGGGTAGCTCCTACAATGAGCAGTTCTTC. It is translated as CASSPYSGGSSYNEQFF.

The CDR3 region has the DNA TGTGCCAGCAGTGAAGCGGACGGACAGGGGTTCTACGAGCAGTACTTC. Amino acids: CASSEADGQGFYEQYF. V gene TRBV6-1 combines with J gene TRBJ2-7, with 9 positions matching TRBD1. The CDR3 is made up of 16 amino acids. Germline loops: CDR1 MNHNS, CDR2 SASEGT. Unmatched junction bases numbered 6, after V lost 0 bases and J lost 3 bases.

This clone showed up just a few times. The chain links TRBV18 to TRBJ1-3; maybe TRBD1 (5 bases). The CDR3 covers 16 residues. Germline lookup yields CDR1 KGHSH and CDR2 LQKENI. The ends were cut back, 5 bases at V and 0 bases at J, with 14 bases in the middle. In DNA, the CDR3 is TGTGCCAGCTCAGAGCCCACAGGACCCTCTGGAAACACCATATATTTT. The encoded protein is CASSEPTGPSGNTIYF.

The chain is built from TRBV5-1 and TRBJ2-7, with D possibly being TRBD1 (6 bases). V lost 4 bases and J lost 3, with 11 bases in between. The germline CDR1 and CDR2 sequences are SGHRS and YFSETQ. This CDR3 is built from 13 residues. The CDR3 sequence: CASSPGTLYEQYF. In DNA form, the CDR3 reads TGCGCCAGCAGCCCTGGGACACTCTACGAGCAGTACTTC.

The chain's CDR3 is CASSSTRVSGRQFF. For the CDR3, the DNA is TGTGCCAGCAGTTCAACGAGAGTTTCGGGAAGGCAGTTCTTC. The J gene is TRBJ2-1, the V gene TRBV2; a possible D gene is TRBD2 (5 bases). The CDR3 spans 14 residues. The germline V gene encodes CDR1 SNHLY and CDR2 FYNNEI. The ends were cut back, 5 bases at V and 12 bases at J, with 20 bases in the middle.

The chain joins TRBV6-8 to TRBJ1-6; D unresolved. This CDR3 is 14 amino acids long. The germline V gene has CDR1 MNHGY and CDR2 SAAAGT. Trimming shortened V by 6 bases and J by 13 bases, and 19 bases separated the two germline ends. CDR3 bases: TGTGCCAGCAGGAAAACGACCCCCCTCCCGCCCCTCCACTTT. This translates into CASRKTTPLPPLHF.

This chain connects TRBV7-9 to TRBJ2-5, with 10 nucleotides matching TRBD2. The germline V gene has CDR1 SEHNR and CDR2 FQNEAQ (reference sequence). The CDR3 spans 15 residues. With V trimmed by 6 bases and J by 4 bases, 8 bases remained unmatched. The CDR3 DNA reads as TGTGCCAGCAGACGCAATAGCGGGAGGATAGAGACCCAGTACTTC. This translates into CASRRNSGRIETQYF.

J is TRBJ1-3 and V is TRBV4-2, with 9 bases matching TRBD1. V dropped 2 bases and J dropped 3; count of bases not matched to a gene: 8. The CDR3 is 17 residues long. CDR1 and CDR2 (germline): LGHNA, YNFKEQ. The DNA for the CDR3 is TGTGCCAGCAGCCAATCTAGCCGGACAGGGGTTGGAAACACCATATATTTT. It codes for CASSQSSRTGVGNTIYF.

The chain uses TRBV29-1 and TRBJ2-1; 9 bases map to TRBD1. The germline CDR1 and CDR2 sequences are SQVTM and ANQGSEA. V was clipped by 4 bases and J by 5 bases; unmatched bases: 15. The CDR3 is 17 amino acids. The CDR3 DNA reads TGCAGCGTTGGTGGGGTTCGCGGACAGGGGATAGACAATGAGCAGTTCTTC. Translated, it gives CSVGGVRGQGIDNEQFF.

V is TRBV6-1 and J is TRBJ2-2; weak D call: TRBD1 (5 bases). CDR1 MNHNS and CDR2 SASEGT come from the germline V gene. V shed 3 bases and J shed 5 bases, with 13 bases lying between them. This CDR3 has 15 residues. The CDR3 DNA is TGTGCCAGCAGTGATTGGGGTAGGGGTACCGGGGAGCTGTTTTTT. It translates to CASSDWGRGTGELFF.

The rearrangement joins TRBV6-1 to TRBJ1-3; D is ambiguous. The V gene's germline CDR1 is MNHNS and CDR2 SASEGT. Trimming removed 4 bases from V and 4 bases from J, with 5 bases in between. This CDR3 spans 12 amino acids. In DNA form, the CDR3 reads TGTGCCAGCAGTGTTGAGGGAAACACCATATATTTT. Residues: CASSVEGNTIYF.

This clone turned up a few times. For the CDR3, the DNA is TGTGCCAGCAGCTTTGGAGATACGCAGTATTTT. It translates to CASSFGDTQYF. The rearrangement uses TRBV11-2 and TRBJ2-3, with D unclear. CDR1 is SGHAT and CDR2 is FQNNGV in the germline V gene. CDR3 length: 11 residues. V lost 3 bases and J 5 bases, leaving 3 bases between the germline ends.

This chain links TRBV19 with TRBJ2-7; 8 bases line up with TRBD2. Germline assignment: CDR1 LNHDA and CDR2 SQIVND (reference sequence). V was pared by 2 bases and J by 7 bases, with 13 bases of the junction left unmatched. The CDR3 extends over 16 amino acids. The CDR3 loop reads CASSIYRTSSNVEQYF. In DNA, the CDR3 is TGTGCCAGTAGTATATATCGGACTAGCTCAAACGTTGAGCAGTACTTC.

The chain employs TRBV2 and TRBJ1-1; tentatively, D is TRBD1 (5 bases). The CDR3 spans 14 residues. CDR1 is SNHLY and CDR2 is FYNNEI in the germline V gene. V was shortened by 0 bases and J by 2 bases, with 7 bases between the two germline ends. The CDR3: CASSEARGNTEAFF. The CDR3 DNA is TGTGCCAGCAGTGAAGCAAGGGGCAACACTGAAGCTTTCTTT.

This clone was counted a few times. V and J are TRBV30 and TRBJ1-6; TRBD1 is a possible D gene (5 bases). This CDR3 has 13 residues. Germline CDR1 GTSNPN, CDR2 SVGIG (reference sequence). Trimming took 7 bases from V and 8 from J, leaving 15 bases between them. This CDR3 is CALQVMDDSPLHF. CDR3 nucleotide sequence: TGTGCCTTACAGGTCATGGATGATTCACCCCTCCACTTT.

The CDR3 nucleotides are TGTGCCAGCAGTTACTCGGTAGCGGGCAATGAGCAGTTCTTC. Encoded protein: CASSYSVAGNEQFF. This rearrangement joins TRBV6-6 to TRBJ2-1; 7 nucleotides line up with TRBD2. Germline loops: CDR1 MNHNY, CDR2 SVGAGI (reference sequence). The CDR3 totals 14 residues. V lost 0 bases to trimming and J lost 6 bases; unmatched junction nucleotides: 2.

The chain has TRBV30 and TRBJ1-3, with 7 bases aligning to TRBD1. This CDR3 comprises 15 residues. Germline V gene sequence: CDR1 GTSNPN, CDR2 SVGIG (reference sequence). The junction had 7 bases not matched to a gene; V was cut back by 5 bases and J by 0 bases. CDR3 sequence reads: CAWATGQSSGNTIYF. The CDR3 coding sequence is TGTGCCTGGGCTACGGGACAGAGCTCTGGAAACACCATATATTTT.

The J gene is TRBJ2-7, the V gene TRBV10-3, with D perhaps matching TRBD2 (6 bases). This CDR3 has 14 residues. V lost 8 bases to trimming and J lost 2 bases, with 16 bases between them. Germline V gene data show CDR1 as ENHRY and CDR2 as SYGVKD. CDR3: CAIGGLPSTYEQYF. CDR3 in DNA: TGTGCCATCGGAGGACTACCTTCTACCTACGAGCAGTACTTC.

This clone was counted a few times. The chain carries TRBV2 and TRBJ2-5; D is perhaps TRBD2 (7 bases). V was pared by 2 bases and J by 1 base, with 8 bases between. Germline V gives CDR1 SNHLY, CDR2 FYNNEI. The CDR3 runs 14 residues. The CDR3 DNA is TGTGCCAGCAGTGAAAGGGGGGGCCAAGAGACCCAGTACTTC. As protein: CASSERGGQETQYF.

The rearrangement joins TRBV7-9 to TRBJ2-6; tentatively, D is TRBD1 (5 bases). The V gene's germline CDR1 is SEHNR and CDR2 FQNEAQ (reference sequence). V lost 3 bases to trimming and J lost 4 bases, with 10 bases between them. The CDR3 contains 15 residues. The CDR3 loop reads CASSFQGPGANVLTF. In nucleotides, the CDR3 is TGTGCCAGCAGCTTCCAGGGTCCGGGGGCCAACGTCCTGACTTTC.

The chain recombines TRBV6-6 with TRBJ1-4; TRBD1 might be the D (5 bases). The CDR3 loop spans 15 amino acids. CDR1 is MNHNY and CDR2 is SVGAGI in the germline V gene (reference sequence). The germline V and J ends were trimmed by 3 bases and 8 bases, with 16 bases remaining between them. CDR3 sequence reads: CASSYPHRSDEKLFF. The CDR3 nucleotides read TGTGCCAGCAGTTATCCCCACAGGTCGGACGAAAAACTGTTTTTT.